This is a list of T cell receptor beta chains from one sample in a study of blood T cell repertoires in COVID-19. Measured with immunoSEQ multiplex PCR; TCRdb has only the in-frame clones, and not every one. The top ten clones hold roughly 9.9% of a sample with 35,000 to 45,000 clones, over 75% of them seen once. The sample comprised peripheral blood. Receptors were obtained from a human donor in a cohort sampled during active COVID-19. Both conserved end residues are part of each CDR3. D genes are given only for firm matches. Size values are once, few and many counts, or a class for expanded clones, and some rows have none.

V gene: TRBV28; J gene: TRBJ1-5; clone size: .; D gene: TRBD1; CDR3 DNA: TGTGCCAGCAGTGGGACAGTCGATCAGCCCCAGCATTTT; CDR3 protein: CASSGTVDQPQHF
V gene: TRBV6-5; J gene: TRBJ2-7; clone size: .; D gene: TRBD2; CDR3 DNA: TGTGCCAGCAGTTACCAAGGCGGGAGCTCCTACGAGCAGTACTTC; CDR3 protein: CASSYQGGSSYEQYF
V gene: TRBV9; J gene: TRBJ1-2; clone size: .; D gene: .; CDR3 DNA: TGTGCCAGCAGCCCCGACACTTTCCTTGGCTACACCTTC; CDR3 protein: CASSPDTFLGYTF
V gene: TRBV4-1; J gene: TRBJ2-1; clone size: .; D gene: TRBD2; CDR3 DNA: TGCGCCAGCAGCCAAGATGAGCGGGGGGGCCGCAATGAGCAGTTCTTC; CDR3 protein: CASSQDERGGRNEQFF
V gene: TRBV19; J gene: TRBJ1-5; clone size: .; D gene: TRBD1; CDR3 DNA: TGTGCCAGTAGTATCCTCGGGGGACAGGGACAAAATCAGCCCCAGCATTTT; CDR3 protein: CASSILGGQGQNQPQHF
V gene: TRBV10-2; J gene: TRBJ2-7; clone size: .; D gene: TRBD1; CDR3 DNA: TGCGCCAGCAGCGCTGACAGGGGAGCTCCCTACGAGCAGTACTTC; CDR3 protein: CASSADRGAPYEQYF
V gene: TRBV5-1; J gene: TRBJ1-1; clone size: .; D gene: TRBD1; CDR3 DNA: TGCGCCAGCAGCCTAGGGACAGGGGACACTGAAGCTTTCTTT; CDR3 protein: CASSLGTGDTEAFF
V gene: TRBV4-2; J gene: TRBJ2-2; clone size: .; D gene: TRBD1; CDR3 DNA: TGTGCCAGCAGCCAGACAGGGGAGAACACCGGGGAGCTGTTTTTT; CDR3 protein: CASSQTGENTGELFF
V gene: TRBV4-2; J gene: TRBJ1-1; clone size: once; D gene: .; CDR3 DNA: TGTGCCAGCAGCCAACCAGACAGGTTGAGAACTGAAGCTTTCTTT; CDR3 protein: CASSQPDRLRTEAFF
V gene: TRBV14; J gene: TRBJ2-3; clone size: .; D gene: TRBD2; CDR3 DNA: TGTGCCAGCAGCCCAGCGGGAGGGCCAGATACGCAGTATTTT; CDR3 protein: CASSPAGGPDTQYF
V gene: TRBV5-8; J gene: TRBJ1-5; clone size: .; D gene: TRBD1; CDR3 DNA: TGTGCCAGCAGCTTGACACCGGGACAGGGCCAGCCCCAGCATTTT; CDR3 protein: CASSLTPGQGQPQHF
V gene: TRBV5-5; J gene: TRBJ2-5; clone size: .; D gene: TRBD1; CDR3 DNA: TGTGCCAGCAGCCCTGGTTCCACAGGGGGCGAGACCCAGTACTTC; CDR3 protein: CASSPGSTGGETQYF
V gene: TRBV10-3; J gene: TRBJ1-4; clone size: .; D gene: .; CDR3 DNA: TGTGCCATCAGCAGGACACCTAATGAAAAACTGTTTTTT; CDR3 protein: CAISRTPNEKLFF
V gene: TRBV3-1/TRBV3-2; J gene: TRBJ2-7; clone size: .; D gene: TRBD2; CDR3 DNA: TGTGCCAGCAGCCAAGGGACTAGATCCTACGAGCAGTACTTC; CDR3 protein: CASSQGTRSYEQYF
V gene: TRBV11-1; J gene: TRBJ1-1; clone size: .; D gene: .; CDR3 DNA: TGTGCCAGCAGTCCCCTTATTACGGACTGGGCCACTGAAGCTTTCTTT; CDR3 protein: CASSPLITDWATEAFF
V gene: TRBV27; J gene: TRBJ2-3; clone size: .; D gene: TRBD2; CDR3 DNA: TGTGCCAGCAGAAGGAGCGGGGGACCCACCGATACGCAGTATTTT; CDR3 protein: CASRRSGGPTDTQYF
V gene: TRBV4-3; J gene: TRBJ1-2; clone size: .; D gene: .; CDR3 DNA: TGCGCCAGCAGCCAAGATCGGGCCGGGAGCTATGGCTACACCTTC; CDR3 protein: CASSQDRAGSYGYTF
V gene: TRBV18; J gene: TRBJ2-7; clone size: .; D gene: .; CDR3 DNA: TGTGCCAGCTCACGGGGGACTTTGGTTTACGAGCAGTACTTC; CDR3 protein: CASSRGTLVYEQYF
V gene: TRBV7-9; J gene: TRBJ2-3; clone size: .; D gene: .; CDR3 DNA: TGTGCCAGCAGCTCCGTCGATACGCAGTATTTT; CDR3 protein: CASSSVDTQYF
V gene: TRBV20-1; J gene: TRBJ1-4; clone size: .; D gene: .; CDR3 DNA: TGCAGTGGGGAGGTGGGCGAAAAACTGTTTTTT; CDR3 protein: CSGEVGEKLFF
V gene: TRBV6-5; J gene: TRBJ1-1; clone size: .; D gene: .; CDR3 DNA: TGTGCCATTTGGGGGCAGAACACTGAAGCTTTCTTT; CDR3 protein: CAIWGQNTEAFF
V gene: TRBV3-1/TRBV3-2; J gene: TRBJ2-1; clone size: few; D gene: .; CDR3 DNA: TGTGCCAGCAGCCACAGGGGTCCCTACAATGAGCAGTTCTTC; CDR3 protein: CASSHRGPYNEQFF
V gene: TRBV19; J gene: TRBJ1-3; clone size: .; D gene: TRBD1; CDR3 DNA: TGTGCCAGTAGTAGAACAGGGGAAGCAGCTGGAAACACCATATATTTT; CDR3 protein: CASSRTGEAAGNTIYF
V gene: TRBV2; J gene: TRBJ1-2; clone size: few; D gene: TRBD1; CDR3 DNA: TGTGCCAGCAGCGGGACAGGGGCCTCCCTCTATGGCTACACCTTC; CDR3 protein: CASSGTGASLYGYTF
V gene: TRBV3-1/TRBV3-2; J gene: TRBJ2-3; clone size: .; D gene: TRBD2; CDR3 DNA: TGTGCCAGCAGCCAAGATCGAACTAGCGGGGCAGATACGCAGTATTTT; CDR3 protein: CASSQDRTSGADTQYF
V gene: TRBV7-2; J gene: TRBJ1-2; clone size: .; D gene: TRBD1; CDR3 DNA: TGTGCCAGCAGCTTATATGCGGGACAGGCCTTCTATGGCTACACCTTC; CDR3 protein: CASSLYAGQAFYGYTF
V gene: TRBV3-1/TRBV3-2; J gene: TRBJ2-7; clone size: .; D gene: .; CDR3 DNA: TGTGCCAGCAGCTCCGACAGGTACTACGAGCAGTACTTC; CDR3 protein: CASSSDRYYEQYF
V gene: TRBV19; J gene: TRBJ1-2; clone size: .; D gene: TRBD1; CDR3 DNA: TGTGCCAGTAGTGGGGACAGGGGGGACTATGGCTACACCTTC; CDR3 protein: CASSGDRGDYGYTF
V gene: TRBV7-2; J gene: TRBJ2-7; clone size: .; D gene: TRBD2; CDR3 DNA: TGTGCCAGCAGTCAGACTAGCGGGAGGGGCGAGCAGTACTTC; CDR3 protein: CASSQTSGRGEQYF
V gene: TRBV19; J gene: TRBJ1-4; clone size: once; D gene: .; CDR3 DNA: TGTGCCAGTCAGGACAGACCGAATGAAAAACTGTTTTTT; CDR3 protein: CASQDRPNEKLFF
V gene: TRBV7-9; J gene: TRBJ2-7; clone size: few; D gene: .; CDR3 DNA: TGTGCCAGCAGCTTAGCCGGGGAGGCCCCCATCCACGAGCAGTACTTC; CDR3 protein: CASSLAGEAPIHEQYF
V gene: TRBV9; J gene: TRBJ2-7; clone size: .; D gene: TRBD1; CDR3 DNA: TGTGCCAGCAGCAGACGGACAGGGGGCTACGAGCAGTACTTC; CDR3 protein: CASSRRTGGYEQYF
V gene: TRBV30; J gene: TRBJ1-1; clone size: few; D gene: TRBD1; CDR3 DNA: TGTGCCTACCACAGGGGATTAAACACTGAAGCTTTCTTT; CDR3 protein: CAYHRGLNTEAFF
V gene: TRBV29-1; J gene: TRBJ1-5; clone size: .; D gene: TRBD1; CDR3 DNA: TGCAGCGTCGGACAGGGGGCGAATCAGCCCCAGCATTTT; CDR3 protein: CSVGQGANQPQHF
V gene: TRBV19; J gene: TRBJ2-7; clone size: .; D gene: .; CDR3 DNA: TGTGCCAGTAAAGCTAGCGCGGGAATCGACGAGCAGTACTTC; CDR3 protein: CASKASAGIDEQYF
V gene: TRBV7-9; J gene: TRBJ2-1; clone size: few; D gene: TRBD1; CDR3 DNA: TGTGCCAGCAGGGGGACAGGGGGCCCTTACTCCTACAATGAGCAGTTCTTC; CDR3 protein: CASRGTGGPYSYNEQFF
V gene: TRBV11-2; J gene: TRBJ2-1; clone size: once; D gene: .; CDR3 DNA: TGTGCCAGCACCCTCGGAGGGAATGAGCAGTTCTTC; CDR3 protein: CASTLGGNEQFF
V gene: TRBV3-1/TRBV3-2; J gene: TRBJ2-3; clone size: .; D gene: .; CDR3 DNA: TGTGCCGCCGGGGGTCGGAGCACAGATACGCAGTATTTT; CDR3 protein: CAAGGRSTDTQYF
V gene: TRBV2; J gene: TRBJ1-1; clone size: .; D gene: TRBD1; CDR3 DNA: TGTGCCAGCAGAAGGACAGGGGGTGAAGCTTTCTTT; CDR3 protein: CASRRTGGEAFF
V gene: TRBV6-5; J gene: TRBJ1-4; clone size: .; D gene: .; CDR3 DNA: TGTGCCAGCAGAAAACAGGGAACTAATGAAAAACTGTTTTTT; CDR3 protein: CASRKQGTNEKLFF
V gene: TRBV4-1; J gene: TRBJ1-2; clone size: few; D gene: .; CDR3 DNA: TGCGCCAGCAGCCATGTTGGGGGCGCGGATGGCTACACCTTC; CDR3 protein: CASSHVGGADGYTF
V gene: TRBV7-9; J gene: TRBJ2-2; clone size: .; D gene: TRBD1; CDR3 DNA: TGTGCCAGTACAATAACCGGGACAGCACGATCCGGGGAGCTGTTTTTT; CDR3 protein: CASTITGTARSGELFF
V gene: TRBV7-9; J gene: TRBJ2-2; clone size: .; D gene: TRBD2; CDR3 DNA: TGTGCCAGCAGCCGCGGGGGATTCACCGGGGAGCTGTTTTTT; CDR3 protein: CASSRGGFTGELFF
V gene: TRBV28; J gene: TRBJ1-1; clone size: .; D gene: TRBD1; CDR3 DNA: TGTGCCAGCAGTACTAGGACAGGAAAAAACACTGAAGCTTTCTTT; CDR3 protein: CASSTRTGKNTEAFF
V gene: TRBV9; J gene: TRBJ1-6; clone size: .; D gene: TRBD1; CDR3 DNA: TGTGCCAGCAGCGCACGACAGGGAGTAGGGTCACCCCTCCACTTT; CDR3 protein: CASSARQGVGSPLHF
V gene: TRBV9; J gene: TRBJ1-1; clone size: .; D gene: .; CDR3 DNA: TGTGCCAGCAGCGGACAGGCTCAGAACACTGAAGCTTTCTTT; CDR3 protein: CASSGQAQNTEAFF
V gene: TRBV19; J gene: TRBJ2-7; clone size: .; D gene: TRBD2; CDR3 DNA: TGTGCCAGTAGCCAAGCGGGAACCAAATACGAGCAGTACTTC; CDR3 protein: CASSQAGTKYEQYF
V gene: TRBV27; J gene: TRBJ1-1; clone size: once; D gene: .; CDR3 DNA: TGTGCCAGCAGTTTATGGCAGAACACTGAAGCTTTCTTT; CDR3 protein: CASSLWQNTEAFF
V gene: TRBV12-3/TRBV12-4; J gene: TRBJ2-5; clone size: .; D gene: .; CDR3 DNA: TGTGCCAGCAGCCCAAAAGAGACCCAGTACTTC; CDR3 protein: CASSPKETQYF
V gene: TRBV7-9; J gene: TRBJ2-1; clone size: .; D gene: .; CDR3 DNA: TGTGCCAGCAGCCCCCCTCTGCGGGGGCATGAGCAGTTCTTC; CDR3 protein: CASSPPLRGHEQFF
V gene: TRBV7-3; J gene: TRBJ2-2; clone size: .; D gene: TRBD1; CDR3 DNA: TGTGCCAGCAGCCGCCACCCCGGGACAGCAAACACCGGGGAGCTGTTTTTT; CDR3 protein: CASSRHPGTANTGELFF